This T cell receptor (beta chain) was recorded in a study of identical twins. Study-level points and caveats: Excess low generation probability was seen in twin-shared out-of-frame alpha sequences. Twins' surplus sharing was weaker for beta out-of-frame sequences. The study drew conclusions from cross-sectional statistical analysis, not from following the same donors.

Germline CDR1 and CDR2: SGHKS and YYEKEE (reference sequence). V gave up 0 bases and J gave up 10 bases, with 10 bases separating them. The CDR3 covers 12 residues. One entry per CDR3 protein, called by TCRdb with MiXCR from the 5' RACE reads. The sample lists roughly 770,000 distinct CDR3 sequences; roughly 20% were seen once. To note about this clonotype: Antigen: not known.

These data were also filed under a second study, of T cells expressing NK-cell markers.

This chain joins TRBV5-5 and TRBJ1-1; D is perhaps TRBD1 (6 bases). The sample taken for sequencing was PBMCs. The sequence came from a woman aged 18-30 years in good health. The chain's CDR3 is CASSLDRVLAFF. The CDR3 DNA sequence: TGTGCCAGCAGCTTGGACAGGGTTCTAGCTTTCTTT.